One and the same sample provided the 10 T cell receptor beta chains below, sequenced in a study of shared clonotypes between healthy human individuals (dated by TCRdb to about 2020). Libraries were made using the immunoSEQ multiplex PCR assay. TCRdb holds this immuneACCESS table with in-frame rearrangements only. Some clones are missing; in checked studies, unresolved V genes explain under half, and the rest has no known cause. The sample profile shows 550,000 to 850,000 clones; just under 75% of them were found once. The ten largest clones capture 1.8% of the sample. The sample was memory CD4+ T cells sorted from blood. Reading the label with the study, this specimen's cell subset or site is: CD45RA-negative fraction. The receptors were sampled from a young woman in good health.

The genes are TRBV19 and TRBJ2-6; D may be TRBD1 (6 bases). The V end was cut by 10 bases, the J end by 1 base, with 14 bases between. Germline CDR1 LNHDA, CDR2 SQIVND (reference sequence). CDR3 length: 15 residues. The CDR3 DNA reads TGTGCCACCGCCCAGGGGCGATCTGGGGCCAACGTCCTGACTTTC. Translation: CATAQGRSGANVLTF.

J is TRBJ2-1 and V is TRBV11-3; 7 nucleotides match TRBD2. This CDR3 is 16 amino acids long. The V and J ends lost 0 bases and 6 bases, in that order; junction bases with no gene match: 8. Per the germline V gene, CDR1 is SGHNT and CDR2 is YENEEA. CDR3 residues: CASSLDSQGGFNEQFF. For the CDR3, the DNA is TGTGCCAGCAGCTTAGATTCGCAGGGAGGGTTCAATGAGCAGTTCTTC.

The rearrangement links TRBV5-4 to TRBJ1-5, with D perhaps matching TRBD1 (6 bases). This CDR3 has 16 amino acids. Germline V lookup: CDR1 SGHNT, CDR2 YYREEE (reference sequence). The V gene lost 6 bases and the J gene lost 5 bases, with 21 bases spanning the gap. CDR3 nucleotides: TGTGCCAGCATCAGGGGCGGCAGGGGATGGTATCAGCCCCAGCATTTT. Encoded protein: CASIRGGRGWYQPQHF.

This clone was counted a single time. A read error likely explains this, since a far larger clone differs by one base. The sample carries other DNA sequences with the same CDR3. The chain combines TRBV6-6 with TRBJ2-3, with D uncertain. This CDR3 has 11 amino acids. Germline V gene data show CDR1 as MNHNY and CDR2 as SVGAGI (reference sequence). With 7 bases removed from V and 2 bases from J, the gap between germline ends came to 4 bases. Here the CDR3 DNA reads TGTGCCAGCACAAACACAGATACGCAGTATTTT. It translates to CASTNTDTQYF.

This chain joins TRBV18 and TRBJ2-3, with a weak D call TRBD1 (6 bases). The CDR3 is made up of 12 amino acids. The germline gives CDR1 KGHSH, CDR2 LQKENI. V gave up 11 bases and J gave up 3 bases, with 12 bases separating them. The CDR3 is CAGAGETDTQYF. DNA of the CDR3: TGTGCCGGAGCAGGGGAGACAGATACGCAGTATTTT. Combining the CDR3 with reference TRBV18 and TRBJ2-3 gives the whole variable domain NAGVMQNPRHLVRRRGQEARLRCSPMKGHSHVYWYRQLPEEGLKFMVYLQKENIIDESGMPKERFSAEFPKEGPSILRIQQVVRGDSAAYFCAGAGETDTQYFGPGTRLTVL.

Comments on this clone: This sample includes further DNA sequences coding for the same CDR3. CDR3 coding DNA: TGTGCCAGCAGCCCGCCCGCCGGGCAAGAGACCCAGTACTTC. It yields the protein CASSPPAGQETQYF. The J gene is TRBJ2-5, the V gene TRBV7-9; unclear D gene. The length of the CDR3 is 14 residues. Trimming took off 5 bases at V and 2 bases at J, with 12 bases between the two ends. Germline values: CDR1 SEHNR, CDR2 FQNEAQ (reference sequence). Full variable domain (missing parts from reference TRBV7-9 and TRBJ2-5): DTGVSQNPRHKITKRGQNVTFRCDPISEHNRLYWYRQTLGQGPEFLTYFQNEAQLEKSRLLSDRFSAERPKGSFSTLEIQRTEQGDSAMYLCASSPPAGQETQYFGPGTRLLVL.

The rearrangement joins TRBV2 to TRBJ1-2; D gene uncertain. The germline V gene encodes CDR1 SNHLY and CDR2 FYNNEI. Deletions cut 8 bases from V and 4 bases from J, with 14 bases between. This CDR3 spans 13 amino acids. CDR3 in DNA: TGTGCCAGCGGCAGCCAGACGACCTATGGCTACACCTTC. Encoded protein: CASGSQTTYGYTF.

The V and J genes are TRBV18 and TRBJ2-5; D is undetermined. This CDR3 has 11 residues. Per the germline V gene, CDR1 is KGHSH and CDR2 is LQKENI. V dropped 2 bases and J dropped 5 bases, with 3 bases sitting between them. The chain's CDR3 is CASSPDETQYF. DNA of the CDR3: TGTGCCAGCTCACCAGACGAGACCCAGTACTTC.

V is TRBV7-9 and J is TRBJ2-1; possibly TRBD2 for D (6 bases). Trimming shortened V by 6 bases and J by 10 bases, and 22 bases separated the two germline ends. The CDR3 spans 15 residues. Looked up from germline, CDR1 is SEHNR and CDR2 is FQNEAQ (reference sequence). The CDR3 DNA is TGTGCCAGCAGTCCCAGTGGAGACGGGAGTCGGGAGCAGTTCTTC. Its translation is CASSPSGDGSREQFF.

CDR3 protein: CASSLGPSGTMSYEQYF. CDR3 in DNA: TGCGCCAGCAGCTTGGGGCCTAGCGGGACGATGTCCTACGAGCAGTACTTC. The rearrangement joins TRBV5-1 to TRBJ2-7; 9 bases are a match to TRBD2. Germline V gene sequence: CDR1 SGHRS, CDR2 YFSETQ. The trim removed 0 bases at V and 1 base at J, leaving 8 bases unmatched. The CDR3 has 17 amino acids.